This T cell receptor beta chain is from a study of control samples from healthy donors and cancer patients. TCRdb's copy holds only in-frame clones and misses some; the assay was immunoSEQ multiplex PCR. This repertoire shows 100,000 to 150,000 clones, nearly 90% found once; its top ten account for roughly 3.4%. The CDR3 loop spans 15 amino acids. From germline, CDR1 is KGHSH and CDR2 LQKENI. V dropped 1 base and J dropped 4 bases, with 13 bases sitting between them. This receptor was taken from a man aged 45 to 65 in good health. This chain links TRBV18 with TRBJ2-5; D may match TRBD1 or TRBD2 (6 bases each). What was sequenced was blood. The CDR3 region is CASSPRGATRETQYF. CDR3 coding DNA: TGTGCCAGCTCACCACGGGGGGCTACCAGAGAGACCCAGTACTTC.